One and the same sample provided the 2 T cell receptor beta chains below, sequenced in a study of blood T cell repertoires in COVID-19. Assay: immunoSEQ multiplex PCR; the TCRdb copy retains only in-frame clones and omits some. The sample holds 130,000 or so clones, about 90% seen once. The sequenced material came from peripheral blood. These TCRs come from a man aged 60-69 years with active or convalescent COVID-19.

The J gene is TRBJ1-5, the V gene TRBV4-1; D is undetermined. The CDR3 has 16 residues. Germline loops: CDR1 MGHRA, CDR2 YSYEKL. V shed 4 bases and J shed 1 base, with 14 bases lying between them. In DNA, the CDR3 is TGCGCCAGCAGCCCGAGGAGGGTTGCCAGCAATCAGCCCCAGCATTTT. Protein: CASSPRRVASNQPQHF.

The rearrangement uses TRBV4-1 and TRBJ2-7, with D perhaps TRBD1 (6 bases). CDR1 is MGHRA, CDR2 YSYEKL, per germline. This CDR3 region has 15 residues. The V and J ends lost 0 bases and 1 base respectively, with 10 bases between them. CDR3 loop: CASSQEQGQSYEQYF. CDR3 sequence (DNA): TGCGCCAGCAGCCAAGAACAGGGTCAGTCCTACGAGCAGTACTTC.